The sample holds many counts of the clone carrying this T cell receptor (beta chain). The antigen is unknown. These data come from a study of molecular identifiers for immune sequencing clone quantification. Overall study findings and caveats: Whereas clones above 20 RNA copies held under 1% of naive-cell molecules, they held over 99% of effector molecules. Sizes of highly expanded clones could be underestimated through identical TCRs sharing a barcode.

The use of previously described methods and listed TCR primers produced the bulk TCR libraries. One entry per CDR3 protein, called by TCRdb with MiXCR from the PCR reads. Of under 85,000 distinct CDR3 sequences in the sample, 15% to 20% were seen once. Construction of naive CD8 libraries employed 20,000 to 1,000,000 sorted cells together with 10%, 30% or 50% RNA. V gave up 2 bases and J gave up 4 bases, with 11 bases separating them. CDR1 and CDR2 (germline): SNHLY, FYNNEI. The CDR3 covers 14 residues. The sequence came from a human donor in good health. Some libraries in this study had Jurkat cell RNA spiked in. The specimen was naive CD8+ T cells from blood, with Jurkat cell RNA spiked in. Sample subset: FACS-sorted CD8+CD4-CCR7+CD45RA+ naive T cells. V and J are TRBV2 and TRBJ2-5; TRBD2 is a possible D gene (6 bases). For the CDR3, the DNA is TGTGCCAGCAGTGAAAGTGGAGGGATAGAGACCCAGTACTTC. This codes for CASSESGGIETQYF. Complete variable domain (other parts from reference TRBV2 and TRBJ2-5): EPEVTQTPSHQVTQMGQEVILRCVPISNHLYFYWYRQILGQKVEFLVSFYNNEISEKSEIFDDQFSVERPDGSNFTLKIRSTKLEDSAMYFCASSESGGIETQYFGPGTRLLVL.